This TCR beta chain was sequenced in a study of blood T cell repertoires in COVID-19. Study in general: Sites across the United States, Italy and Spain contributed samples from acute and convalescent COVID-19. T cells, B-cell-depleted T cells, or PBMCs provided the cDNA or gDNA that served as material.

Source study methods: Estimated nucleated cell counts came from reference gene primer amplification. Some clones are missing from TCRdb's copy, which holds only in-frame ones; the method was immunoSEQ multiplex PCR. Clonal size and the V and J genes are those of that table, whereas D and trimming came from the DNA. The sample lists tens of thousands of clones; around 91% were seen once. The CDR3 length is 15 residues. Per germline, CDR1 MNHNY and CDR2 SVGAGI (reference sequence). V was clipped by 6 bases and J by 4 bases, with 19 bases between them. The chain recombines TRBV6-6 with TRBJ2-7; possibly TRBD1 for D (5 bases). This receptor was obtained from a man in his forties or fifties with active COVID-19. What was sequenced was peripheral blood. The CDR3 loop reads CASSPGQVVVYEQYF. In DNA form, the CDR3 reads TGTGCCAGCAGCCCAGGGCAGGTAGTAGTTTACGAGCAGTACTTC.